This T cell receptor (beta chain) was documented in a study of blood T cell repertoires in COVID-19. Across the study: Specimens from acute and convalescent COVID-19 originated in the United States, Italy and Spain. T cells, B-cell-depleted T cells, or PBMCs provided the cDNA or gDNA that served as material.

As originally analysed: Counts of nucleated cells, estimated from reference gene primer amplification, were obtained. TCRdb's copy holds only in-frame clones and misses some; the assay was immunoSEQ multiplex PCR. V, J and clone size reflect that table, while D and trimming were determined from the DNA. In the table there are 150,000 to 190,000 clones, roughly four fifths of which are singletons. The CDR3 sequence is 17 residues long. The V gene's germline CDR1 is SGHAT and CDR2 FQNNGV. V gave up 6 bases and J gave up 2 bases; unmatched junction bases: 15. The clonotype was recovered from a woman aged 80 or over with acute or convalescent COVID-19. The sequenced sample consisted of peripheral blood. The gene calls are TRBV11-2 and TRBJ1-2, with TRBD1 matching 7 bases. The CDR3 DNA follows: TGTGCCAGCAGAAATAACGACAGGGCGAAAAAAAACTATGGCTACACCTTC. Residues: CASRNNDRAKKNYGYTF.